Sequencing of this T cell receptor beta chain was carried out in a study of cytomegalovirus exposure and HLA in healthy donors. Across the study: Among the 398 genotyped donors, just over 80% were placed in the Caucasian-associated ancestry cluster.

V gave up 2 bases and J gave up 9 bases, with 20 bases separating them. This CDR3 spans 16 amino acids. In germline, CDR1 is MGHRA, CDR2 YSYEKL. Remarks on this clone: Its matching antigen is unknown.

Study-wide points: Reportedly, a later analysis found an Asian-associated ancestry cluster had fewer N-insertions than the roughly 670-donor mean. TCR beta chains numbering 164 were designated cytomegalovirus-associated. Researchers reported in a later analysis that a missense DCLRE1C variant was tied to TCR beta V- and J-gene trimming.

Primers: 60 Vbeta forward and 13 Jbeta reverse. Only in-frame clones appear in the TCRdb table, and some are missing; sequencing was by immunoSEQ multiplex PCR. The sample holds approximately 150,000 clones, around 59% seen once. The chain uses TRBV4-1 and TRBJ2-1; tentatively, D is TRBD1 (6 bases). The TCR comes from a male donor in good health and CMV-seronegative. The sequenced sample consisted of PBMCs. This CDR3 is CASSQLGPTQGGEQFF. As DNA, the CDR3 is TGCGCCAGCAGCCAACTGGGACCAACTCAAGGGGGTGAGCAGTTCTTC.